These T cell receptor beta chains were read from a single sample in a study of OX40 agonist ivuxolimab in advanced cancers. The assay was immunoSEQ multiplex PCR, and TCRdb's table has in-frame clones only and misses some. The sample contains tens of thousands of clones, about 90% of which appear only once. The sequencing used CD4+ or CD8+ T cells sorted from blood, collected in a trial of the OX40 agonist ivuxolimab. The receptors shown here come from an adult with an advanced solid tumor such as melanoma, head and neck, liver or kidney cancer. CDR3s include the opening cysteine and the closing phenylalanine or tryptophan. Fields, in order: clone size, D gene, V gene, J gene, CDR3 protein, CDR3 DNA. A D gene is named only where the DNA matches it firmly. Not all rows give a size; the values are once, few, many and, for expanded clones, a class.

once	NA	TRBV29-1	TRBJ1-1	CSVDAVDTEAFF	TGCAGCGTTGATGCCGTGGACACTGAAGCTTTCTTT
few	TRBD1	TRBV5-1	TRBJ2-6	CASRGQEIPGANVLTF	TGCGCCAGCAGAGGACAGGAAATACCTGGGGCCAACGTCCTGACTTTC
NA	NA	TRBV29-1	TRBJ2-7	CPEGLASHEQYF	TGCCCCGAAGGGCTAGCGAGTCACGAGCAGTACTTC
few	TRBD1	TRBV28	TRBJ1-5	CASRWTGASNQPQHF	TGTGCCAGCAGATGGACAGGGGCTAGCAATCAGCCCCAGCATTTT
NA	TRBD1	TRBV5-8	TRBJ1-1	CASRGTGNTEAFF	TGTGCCAGCAGGGGGACAGGGAACACTGAAGCTTTCTTT
NA	NA	TRBV9	TRBJ2-3	CASSVDFGDTQYF	TGTGCCAGCAGCGTCGATTTTGGAGATACGCAGTATTTT
NA	NA	TRBV7-6	TRBJ2-3	CASSLGWSTDTQYF	TGTGCCAGCAGCTTAGGCTGGTCCACAGATACGCAGTATTTT
NA	TRBD1	TRBV7-9	TRBJ2-1	CASSPSRGQSREQFF	TGTGCCAGCAGCCCGTCCAGGGGGCAAAGTCGTGAGCAGTTCTTC
NA	NA	TRBV7-9	TRBJ2-1	CASSADRFF	TGTGCCAGCAGCGCCGACAGATTCTTC
NA	NA	TRBV27	TRBJ2-2	CASSSAGQGTGELFF	TGTGCCAGCAGTTCCGCGGGCCAAGGCACCGGGGAGCTGTTTTTT
NA	NA	TRBV5-5	TRBJ2-7	CASSLTASYEQYF	TGTGCCAGCAGCTTGACGGCCTCCTACGAGCAGTACTTC
NA	TRBD2	TRBV9	TRBJ2-7	CASSPGLETYEQYF	TGTGCCAGCAGCCCTGGACTAGAGACCTACGAGCAGTACTTC
NA	TRBD2	TRBV7-2	TRBJ2-7	CASSLLGLATYEQYF	TGTGCCAGCAGCTTATTGGGACTAGCGACCTACGAGCAGTACTTC
NA	NA	TRBV27	TRBJ2-7	CASSLSGAEQYF	TGTGCCAGCAGTTTATCGGGGGCCGAGCAGTACTTC
NA	NA	TRBV5-1	TRBJ1-1	CASSSQETHTEAFF	TGCGCCAGCAGCTCACAGGAAACTCACACTGAAGCTTTCTTT
NA	NA	TRBV4-2	TRBJ2-2	CASSQAATPSTGELFF	TGTGCCAGCAGCCAAGCAGCTACCCCATCAACCGGGGAGCTGTTTTTT
NA	NA	TRBV27	TRBJ1-2	CASSASGVNYGYTF	TGTGCCAGCAGTGCATCCGGGGTTAACTATGGCTACACCTTC
NA	NA	TRBV5-1	TRBJ2-7	CASSWGASQEQYF	TGCGCCAGCAGCTGGGGGGCGTCTCAGGAGCAGTACTTC
NA	NA	TRBV11-3	TRBJ1-1	CASSRIGLNTEAFF	TGTGCCAGCAGCCGAATAGGACTTAACACTGAAGCTTTCTTT
NA	NA	TRBV4-1	TRBJ2-5	CASSRGRRGQETQYF	TGCGCCAGCAGCCGGGGACGCAGGGGACAAGAGACCCAGTACTTC
NA	TRBD1	TRBV5-4	TRBJ2-7	CASSFTGQGFYEQYF	TGTGCCAGCAGCTTTACGGGACAGGGCTTCTACGAGCAGTACTTC
NA	TRBD2	TRBV5-1	TRBJ2-5	CASSLPAGGPGETQYF	TGCGCCAGCAGCTTGCCAGCGGGAGGGCCGGGGGAGACCCAGTACTTC
NA	NA	TRBV18	TRBJ1-3	CASSPQALSGNTIYF	TGTGCCAGCTCACCGCAGGCCCTCTCTGGAAACACCATATATTTT
NA	TRBD1	TRBV7-2	TRBJ1-1	CASSFTGGPTEAFF	TGTGCCAGCAGCTTTACAGGGGGCCCCACTGAAGCTTTCTTT
NA	TRBD2	TRBV5-1	TRBJ2-1	CASSLVPSGRAGDEQFF	TGCGCCAGCAGCTTGGTCCCTAGCGGGAGGGCCGGCGATGAGCAGTTCTTC
NA	NA	TRBV4-1	TRBJ2-2	CASSHPRGAAGELFF	TGCGCCAGCAGCCACCCCAGGGGAGCGGCCGGGGAGCTGTTTTTT